This T cell receptor beta chain was recorded in a study of blood T cell repertoires in COVID-19 (dated by TCRdb to about 2020). Context from the whole study: Collaborator samples came from the United States, Italy and Spain and covered acute and convalescent phases of COVID-19. The dataset comprised deeply sampled blood TCRbeta repertoires from subjects exposed to, actively infected with, or recovered from COVID-19. A freely available public database, intended as a resource for researchers studying the immune response to SARS-CoV-2, is where the repertoires were released. The prospective study material was composed of cDNA or gDNA derived from T cells, B-cell-depleted T cells, or PBMCs. The sample metadata nearly always contained a de-identified subject ID, COVID-19 status, age in years and sex. HLA class I and class II types, where available, came from metadata supplied by the sample provider rather than from assay-based typing. Samples were obtained from the ongoing ImmuneRACE study (first 160 participants) and from about 1,300 subjects provided by 6 global collaborators.

Participants in the prospective study were enrolled through a virtual design, were aged about 18 to 90 years, and lived in 24 United States geographic areas. To assign participants to cohorts, the prospective study relied on clinical history that participants themselves reported in a screening survey and a study questionnaire. A participant counted as exposed if, within 2 weeks of entering the study, that participant had been in contact with someone who had a PCR-confirmed or clinician-diagnosed COVID-19 case. Each participant in the prospective study had whole blood, serum and a nasopharyngeal or oropharyngeal swab collected by mobile phlebotomists. Over a roughly two-month period, participants in the prospective study had the option of providing additional blood draws and questionnaires. Prospective study blood samples were shipped either frozen or at room temperature before DNA extraction. Sequences LNHDA (CDR1) and SQIVND (CDR2) are obtained from the germline V gene (reference sequence). V is pared back by 6 bases and J by 3 bases, with 17 bases lying between the germline termini. The CDR3 has 15 amino acids, counting the end cysteine and phenylalanine. Only the CDR3 region is kept as DNA, spanning 45 bases read in frame from base 1.

About this clone itself: The antigen it recognizes is unknown. Base qualities are not provided; no much larger clone lies one nucleotide away.

The immunoSEQ Assay, a bias-controlled multiplex PCR, was used to amplify TCRbeta CDR3 regions from genomic DNA. The study's own analysis went as follows. The number of nucleated cells in each sample was estimated by amplification of reference gene primers within the assay. To quantify the absolute abundance of each unique TCRbeta CDR3 rearrangement, sequence reads were collapsed and filtered. For each sample, productive Simpson clonality was calculated as the square root of Simpson's diversity index over productive rearrangements. The table was pulled from immuneACCESS by TCRdb, which kept in-frame rearrangements only. Such tables lose some clones; where checked, under half of the loss comes from unresolved V genes, and the rest has no known cause. For V, J and clone size, that table is used; D and trimming come from the DNA. This sample comprises approximately 200,000 clones, about 86% of them detected only once. About 4.6% of the sample goes to the ten largest clones.

What the work shows at the level of the full study, not this receptor alone: The quantity of clinical and demographic metadata differed by source and by participant and was supplied without curation.

This clonotype originated in a woman under 40 who had been exposed to COVID-19. The sample consisted of PBMCs or T cells enriched from blood (not recorded which). The chain couples TRBV19 to TRBJ1-2; tentative D gene TRBD1, with 5 bases matching. The CDR3 region reads CASRESGIADYGYTF. The DNA is as follows: TGTGCCAGTAGAGAGTCAGGGATTGCCGACTATGGCTACACCTTC.